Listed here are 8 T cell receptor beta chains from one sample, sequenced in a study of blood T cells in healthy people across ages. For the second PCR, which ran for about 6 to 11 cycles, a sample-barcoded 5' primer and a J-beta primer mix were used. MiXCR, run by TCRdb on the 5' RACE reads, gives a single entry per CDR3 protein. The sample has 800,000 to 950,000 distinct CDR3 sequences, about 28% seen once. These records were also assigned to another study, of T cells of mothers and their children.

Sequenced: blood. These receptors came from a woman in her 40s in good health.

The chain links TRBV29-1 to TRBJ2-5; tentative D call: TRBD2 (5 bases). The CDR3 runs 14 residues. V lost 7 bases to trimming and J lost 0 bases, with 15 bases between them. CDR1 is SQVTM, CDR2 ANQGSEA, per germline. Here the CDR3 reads CSEGVGLYQETQYF. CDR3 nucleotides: TGCAGCGAGGGAGTGGGCCTGTACCAAGAGACCCAGTACTTC.

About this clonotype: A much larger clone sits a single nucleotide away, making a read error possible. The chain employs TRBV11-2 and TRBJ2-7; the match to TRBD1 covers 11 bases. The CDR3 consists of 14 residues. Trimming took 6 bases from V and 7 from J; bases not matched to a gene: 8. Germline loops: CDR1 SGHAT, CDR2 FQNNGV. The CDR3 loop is CASSSGQGVNEQYF. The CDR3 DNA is TGTGCCAGCAGTTCGGGACAGGGGGTGAATGAGCAGTACTTC.

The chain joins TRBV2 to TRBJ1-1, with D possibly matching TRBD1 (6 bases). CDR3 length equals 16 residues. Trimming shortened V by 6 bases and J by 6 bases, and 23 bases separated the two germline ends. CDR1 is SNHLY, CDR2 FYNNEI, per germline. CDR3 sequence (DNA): TGTGCCAGCAGGCGCAACGTTGGGACAATAGGCGCTGAAGCTTTCTTT. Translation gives CASRRNVGTIGAEAFF.

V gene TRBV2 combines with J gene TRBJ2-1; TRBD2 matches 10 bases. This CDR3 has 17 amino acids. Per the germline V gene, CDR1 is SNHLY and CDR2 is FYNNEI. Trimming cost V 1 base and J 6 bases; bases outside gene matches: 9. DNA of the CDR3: TGTGCCAGCAGTGAAGTCGCGGGACTAGCGTTCCTCAATGAGCAGTTCTTC. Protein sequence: CASSEVAGLAFLNEQFF.

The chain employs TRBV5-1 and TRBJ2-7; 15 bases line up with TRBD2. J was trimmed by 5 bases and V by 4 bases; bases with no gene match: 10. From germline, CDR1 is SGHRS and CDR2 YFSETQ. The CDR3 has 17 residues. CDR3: CASSPKGLAGGFDEQYF. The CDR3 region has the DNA TGCGCCAGCAGCCCCAAGGGACTAGCGGGGGGATTCGACGAGCAGTACTTC.

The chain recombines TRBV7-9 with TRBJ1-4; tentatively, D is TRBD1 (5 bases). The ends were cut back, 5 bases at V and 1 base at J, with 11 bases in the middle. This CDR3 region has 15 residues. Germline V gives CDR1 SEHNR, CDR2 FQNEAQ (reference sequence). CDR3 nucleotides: TGTGCCAGCAGCCGATTCGGGGGAACTAATGAAAAACTGTTTTTT. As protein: CASSRFGGTNEKLFF.

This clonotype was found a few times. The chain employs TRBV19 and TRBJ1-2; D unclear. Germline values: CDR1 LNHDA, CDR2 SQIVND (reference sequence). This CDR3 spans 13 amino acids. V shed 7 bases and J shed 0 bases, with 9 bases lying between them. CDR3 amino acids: CASTGTTNYGYTF. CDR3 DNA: TGTGCCAGTACGGGAACGACTAACTATGGCTACACCTTC.

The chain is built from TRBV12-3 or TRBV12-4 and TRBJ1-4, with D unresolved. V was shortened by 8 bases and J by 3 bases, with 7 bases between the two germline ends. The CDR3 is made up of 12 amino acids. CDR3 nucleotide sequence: TGTGCCAGCGGCCCTTCTAATGAAAAACTGTTTTTT. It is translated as CASGPSNEKLFF.